Presented here are 16 T cell receptor beta chains from one specimen sequenced in a study of somatic mutations in cytotoxic T cells in rheumatoid arthritis. Generated by immunoSEQ multiplex PCR, the TCRdb table keeps only in-frame clones and is missing some. The sample yields approximately 20,000 clones, about 80% seen once. Sequencing input: CD8+ T cells sorted from blood. The source is a man between 18 and 35 years old with rheumatoid arthritis.

The chain uses TRBV18 and TRBJ2-7, with D perhaps given as TRBD1 or TRBD2 (5 bases each). Germline lookup yields CDR1 KGHSH and CDR2 LQKENI. Deletions cut 8 bases from V and 1 base from J, with 9 bases between. This CDR3 is built from 12 residues. CDR3 sequence: CASGTVSYEQYF. The CDR3 coding sequence is TGTGCCAGCGGGACGGTATCCTACGAGCAGTACTTC.

This clone was counted once. The chain joins TRBV4-2 to TRBJ2-5; 8 bases align to TRBD1. After removal of 1 base from V and 5 bases from J, the junction contained 15 bases not matched to a gene. The CDR3 has 18 amino acids. Germline lookup yields CDR1 LGHNA and CDR2 YNFKEQ. CDR3 DNA sequence: TGTGCCAGCAGCCAAGTTCTTCAGGGGGCTCCACTCTTGGAGACCCAGTACTTC. This translates into CASSQVLQGAPLLETQYF.

In DNA form, the CDR3 reads TGTGCCAGCAGCCCAAGGAGGTATGCGGGGGGGAGCACAGATACGCAGTATTTT. Protein: CASSPRRYAGGSTDTQYF. The chain links TRBV7-2 to TRBJ2-3; 9 bases line up with TRBD2. V gave up 5 bases and J gave up 0 bases; unmatched junction bases: 12. Germline assignment: CDR1 SGHTA and CDR2 FQGNSA. CDR3 length: 18 residues.

This clone was recorded only once. The rearrangement joins TRBV5-1 to TRBJ2-1; D not resolved. Trimming pared 2 bases from V and 8 bases from J, leaving 11 bases between. The CDR3 has 13 residues. In germline, CDR1 is SGHRS, CDR2 YFSETQ. CDR3 region: CASSFSIFDEQFF. Here the CDR3 DNA reads TGCGCCAGCAGCTTTTCTATTTTCGATGAGCAGTTCTTC.

The V and J genes are TRBV11-3 and TRBJ1-3; D is uncertain. This CDR3 comprises 13 residues. The V gene's germline CDR1 is SGHNT and CDR2 YENEEA. The V end was cut by 5 bases, the J end by 5 bases, with 10 bases between. CDR3 region: CASSPGPRNTIYF. For the CDR3, the DNA is TGTGCCAGCAGCCCTGGACCGAGAAACACCATATATTTT.

The chain joins TRBV6-5 to TRBJ2-3, with 7 bases that match TRBD2. The V and J ends lost 0 bases and 3 bases, in that order; junction bases with no gene match: 6. CDR3 size: 16 residues. Germline loops: CDR1 MNHEY, CDR2 SVGAGI. The CDR3 loop is CASSYSIGGGTDTQYF. CDR3 in DNA: TGTGCCAGCAGTTACTCCATTGGGGGGGGAACAGATACGCAGTATTTT.

The gene calls are TRBV27 and TRBJ2-7, with D tentatively TRBD1 (5 bases). This CDR3 contains 13 residues. With 5 bases removed from V and 2 bases from J, the gap between germline ends came to 10 bases. The germline V gene has CDR1 MNHEY and CDR2 SMNVEV (reference sequence). The chain's CDR3 is CASSPGIAYEQYF. CDR3 sequence (DNA): TGTGCCAGCAGTCCAGGGATAGCCTACGAGCAGTACTTC.

The chain carries TRBV2 and TRBJ2-3, with a possible D match to TRBD2 (6 bases). Germline CDR1 and CDR2: SNHLY and FYNNEI. The CDR3 contains 14 residues. The V gene lost 7 bases and the J gene lost 4 bases, with 15 bases spanning the gap. The CDR3 loop is CASTGRTNPDTQYF. The CDR3 DNA sequence: TGTGCCAGCACGGGGAGGACTAACCCAGATACGCAGTATTTT.

This clone was seen a few times. The rearrangement links TRBV2 to TRBJ1-5; D is uncertain. The CDR3 runs 13 residues. With 6 bases removed from V and 6 bases from J, the gap between germline ends came to 12 bases. Germline V lookup: CDR1 SNHLY, CDR2 FYNNEI. The CDR3 sequence: CASSRVSSQPQHF. The CDR3 DNA sequence: TGTGCCAGCAGCCGGGTTTCCTCTCAGCCCCAGCATTTT.

The V and J genes are TRBV4-3 and TRBJ1-4; 8 nucleotides align to TRBD1. Trimming took 3 bases from V and 12 from J; bases not matched to a gene: 9. Germline values: CDR1 LGHNA, CDR2 YSLEER. The CDR3 runs to 14 residues. CDR3 coding DNA: TGCGCCAGCAGCCATTTTAACAGGGGGTTGGAACTGTTTTTT. It translates to CASSHFNRGLELFF.

The chain carries TRBV6-1 and TRBJ2-6; D is ambiguous. There are 17 residues in the CDR3. Deletions cut 1 base from V and 0 bases from J, with 10 bases between. From germline, CDR1 is MNHNS and CDR2 SASEGT. The CDR3 coding sequence is TGTGCCAGCAGTGAAGGCTACCTGGGCTCTGGGGCCAACGTCCTGACTTTC. Protein: CASSEGYLGSGANVLTF.

The chain couples TRBV4-1 to TRBJ1-6, with unresolved D. The CDR3 runs 18 residues. The V end lost 0 bases, the J end lost 2 bases, and 14 bases lay between the germline ends. Germline V gene data show CDR1 as MGHRA and CDR2 as YSYEKL. DNA of the CDR3: TGCGCCAGCAGCCAAGACCCTCTGCCTGGGGCCTATAATTCACCCCTCCACTTT. Translating it yields CASSQDPLPGAYNSPLHF.

This clone has more than one count but fewer than ten. The chain employs TRBV4-1 and TRBJ1-1; D unresolved. Trimming removed 2 bases from V and 1 base from J, with 17 bases in between. The CDR3 is made up of 17 amino acids. The germline V gene encodes CDR1 MGHRA and CDR2 YSYEKL. The CDR3 DNA follows: TGCGCCAGCAGCCAATCCGCCAGTCTGGGTGGGAACACTGAAGCTTTCTTT. Amino acids: CASSQSASLGGNTEAFF.

The chain joins TRBV6-4 to TRBJ2-1, with D possibly matching TRBD1 (5 bases). Trimming shortened V by 6 bases and J by 4 bases, and 16 bases separated the two germline ends. Germline V gene data show CDR1 as MRHNA and CDR2 as SNTAGT. This CDR3 spans 15 amino acids. This CDR3 is CASSLTGPEYNEQFF. The CDR3 bases are TGTGCCAGCAGCCTTACAGGCCCGGAGTACAATGAGCAGTTCTTC.

The rearrangement links TRBV11-3 to TRBJ2-1; 15 bases line up with TRBD2. V lost 5 bases to trimming and J lost 7 bases; unmatched junction nucleotides: 6. This CDR3 region has 16 residues. Germline lookup yields CDR1 SGHNT and CDR2 YENEEA. The CDR3 nucleotides are TGTGCCAGCAGCCCCGGACTAGCGGGGGGGCCTAATGAGCAGTTCTTC. Its translation: CASSPGLAGGPNEQFF.

The genes are TRBV4-1 and TRBJ1-5; D gene uncertain. Germline V gene sequence: CDR1 MGHRA, CDR2 YSYEKL. This CDR3 is 13 amino acids long. Trimming took 2 bases from V and 6 from J, leaving 8 bases between them. CDR3 sequence: CASSQPGSQPQHF. The CDR3 DNA sequence: TGCGCCAGCAGCCAACCTGGAAGTCAGCCCCAGCATTTT.